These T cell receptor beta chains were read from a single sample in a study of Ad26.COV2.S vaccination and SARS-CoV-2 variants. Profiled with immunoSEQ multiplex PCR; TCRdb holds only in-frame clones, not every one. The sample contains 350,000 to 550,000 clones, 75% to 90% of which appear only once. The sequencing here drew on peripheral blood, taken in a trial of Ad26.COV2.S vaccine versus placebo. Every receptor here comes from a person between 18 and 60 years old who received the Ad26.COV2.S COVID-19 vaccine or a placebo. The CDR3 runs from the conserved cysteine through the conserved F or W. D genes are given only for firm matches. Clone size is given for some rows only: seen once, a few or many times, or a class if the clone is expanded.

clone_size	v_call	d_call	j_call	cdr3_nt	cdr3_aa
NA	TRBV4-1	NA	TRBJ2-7	TGCGCCAGCAGCCAAGAACAGGGTCTCTCCTACGAGCAGTACTTC	CASSQEQGLSYEQYF
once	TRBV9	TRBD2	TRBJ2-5	TGTGCCAGCAGCGTAGCAGCGGGAGGATCGGAGACCCAGTACTTC	CASSVAAGGSETQYF
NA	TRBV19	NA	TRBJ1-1	TGTGCCAGTAGTATAGATAAGATGAACACTGAAGCTTTCTTT	CASSIDKMNTEAFF
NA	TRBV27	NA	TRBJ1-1	TGTGCCAGCAGTTTAAATACCAGGGGTGAAGCTTTCTTT	CASSLNTRGEAFF
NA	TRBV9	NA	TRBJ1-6	TGTGCCAGCAGCGCGACGGGACATTTTAATTCACCCCTCCACTTT	CASSATGHFNSPLHF
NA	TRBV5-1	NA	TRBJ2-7	TGCGCCAGCAGCCTGTCTCCCCAGGGGACCCACGAGCAGTACTTC	CASSLSPQGTHEQYF
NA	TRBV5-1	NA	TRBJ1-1	TGCGCCAGCAGCTTGGAAAAGGACACTGAAGCTTTCTTT	CASSLEKDTEAFF
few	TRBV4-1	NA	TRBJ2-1	TGCGCCAGCAGCCAAATCGGGAGTGGGTCCTACAATGAGCAGTTCTTC	CASSQIGSGSYNEQFF
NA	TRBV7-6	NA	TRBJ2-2	TGTGCCAGCAGCTTAATGGGCAGCGTCCCCGGGGAGCTGTTTTTT	CASSLMGSVPGELFF
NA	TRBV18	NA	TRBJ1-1	TGTGCCAGCTCTCCTGCCACAGGGAACACTGAAGCTTTCTTT	CASSPATGNTEAFF
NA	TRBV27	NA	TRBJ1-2	TGTGCCAGCAGCCCGAGAAGGGGGATCTATGGCTACACCTTC	CASSPRRGIYGYTF
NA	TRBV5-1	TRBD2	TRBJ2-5	TGCGCCAGCAGCTTGTGGGCGGGAGGTCCAGAGACCCAGTACTTC	CASSLWAGGPETQYF
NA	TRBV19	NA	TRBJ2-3	TGTGCCGCTGGGGCCGGTGGCCCGCAGTATTTT	CAAGAGGPQYF
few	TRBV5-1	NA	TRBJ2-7	TGCGCCAGCAGCTCGATGACGAGCTCCTACGAGCAGTACTTC	CASSSMTSSYEQYF
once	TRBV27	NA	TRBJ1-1	TGTGCCAGCAGGGGGAGTCAGGGGTACACTGAAGCTTTCTTT	CASRGSQGYTEAFF
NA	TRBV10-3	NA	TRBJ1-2	TGTGCCATCAGTGAGTCTCCTAACTATGGCTACACCTTC	CAISESPNYGYTF
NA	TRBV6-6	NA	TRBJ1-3	TGTGCCAGCAGGGACTCTGGAAACACCATATATTTT	CASRDSGNTIYF
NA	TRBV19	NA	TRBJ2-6	TGTGCCAGTAGCCCGATGCTCTCTGGGGCCAACGTCCTGACTTTC	CASSPMLSGANVLTF
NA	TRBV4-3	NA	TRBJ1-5	TGCGCCAGCAGCCAAGATAGGGGTTTAGGTCAGCCCCAGCATTTT	CASSQDRGLGQPQHF
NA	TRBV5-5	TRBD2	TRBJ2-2	TGTGCCAGCAGCTTACTAGCGGGGGGGAACACCGGGGAGCTGTTTTTT	CASSLLAGGNTGELFF
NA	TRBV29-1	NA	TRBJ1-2	TGCAGCGTCGAACCGGGGTTTGGATATGGCTACACCTTC	CSVEPGFGYGYTF
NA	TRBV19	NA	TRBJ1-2	TGTGCCAGTATCGGGTTAGGGGGGAACTATGGCTACACCTTC	CASIGLGGNYGYTF
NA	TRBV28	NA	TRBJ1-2	TGTGCCAGCACCACGCCCCGCGGCCTGGGGGGAGACTATGGCTACACCTTC	CASTTPRGLGGDYGYTF
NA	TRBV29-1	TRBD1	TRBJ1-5	TGCAGCGCTGGGGGACAGCACAATCAGCCCCAGCATTTT	CSAGGQHNQPQHF
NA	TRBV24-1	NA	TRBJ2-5	TGTGCCACCAGTGATTACCCCCCGGGGACCCAGTACTTC	CATSDYPPGTQYF
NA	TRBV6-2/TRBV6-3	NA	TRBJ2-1	TGTGCCAGCAGTACCGACTGGGTAAACAATGAGCAGTTCTTC	CASSTDWVNNEQFF
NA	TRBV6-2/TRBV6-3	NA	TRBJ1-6	TGTGCCAGCAGTTTACAGGATTCACCCCTCCACTTT	CASSLQDSPLHF
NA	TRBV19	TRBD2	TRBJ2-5	TGTGCCAGTAGTATCGTACGGGAGGGCCGGGAGACCCAGTACTTC	CASSIVREGRETQYF
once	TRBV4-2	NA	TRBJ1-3	TGTGCCAGCAGCCAAGGTCTACAGGCTGGAAACACCATATATTTT	CASSQGLQAGNTIYF
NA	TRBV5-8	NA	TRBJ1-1	TGTGCCAGCAGCTTCCACCCCGGTAAGGTGGACACTGAAGCTTTCTTT	CASSFHPGKVDTEAFF
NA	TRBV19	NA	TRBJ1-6	TGTGCCAGTAGTATGTGGACCGAAAATTCACCCCTCCACTTT	CASSMWTENSPLHF
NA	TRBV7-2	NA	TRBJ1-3	TGTGCCAGCCTCGCTGGGGGTGTCGGAAACACCATATATTTT	CASLAGGVGNTIYF
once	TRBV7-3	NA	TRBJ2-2	TGTGCCAGCAGCTTATCCCCCCCCGGGGAGCTGTTTTTT	CASSLSPPGELFF
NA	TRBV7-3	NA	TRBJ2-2	TGTGCCAGCAGCTTAGAGAACACCGGGGAGCTGTTTTTT	CASSLENTGELFF
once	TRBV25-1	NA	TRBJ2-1	TGTGCCAGCAGTGGACAGGGAGGGAATGAGCAGTTCTTC	CASSGQGGNEQFF
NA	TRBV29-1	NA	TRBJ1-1	TGCAGCGTTGTCCTCAACTACAGGGTTCCGAACACTGAAGCTTTCTTT	CSVVLNYRVPNTEAFF
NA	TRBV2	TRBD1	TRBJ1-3	TGTGCCAGCAGTCTTCAGGGGGTGACTGGAAACACCATATATTTT	CASSLQGVTGNTIYF
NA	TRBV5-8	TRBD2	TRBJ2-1	TGTGCCTCCAGAGAGGGCGGGGGGGTTAATTTCGATGAGCAGTTCTTC	CASREGGGVNFDEQFF
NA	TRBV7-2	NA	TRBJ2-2	TGTGCCAGCAGCCCACCACTGCGCACCGGGGAGCTGTTTTTT	CASSPPLRTGELFF
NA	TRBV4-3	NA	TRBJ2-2	TGCGCCAGCAGCCAAGCCCTGGCCACCGGGGAGCTGTTTTTT	CASSQALATGELFF
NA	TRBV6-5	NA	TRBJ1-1	TGTGCCAGCACCTCACGGGGGGCGGGCGCTGAAGCTTTCTTT	CASTSRGAGAEAFF
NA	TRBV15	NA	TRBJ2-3	TGTGCCACCAGCAGAGATCGCAGGCCAGATACGCAGTATTTT	CATSRDRRPDTQYF
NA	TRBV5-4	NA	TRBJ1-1	TGTGCCAGCAGCCGCCTGGCTGGGGGCGCGTTTCTACCTAACACTGAAGCTTTCTTT	CASSRLAGGAFLPNTEAFF
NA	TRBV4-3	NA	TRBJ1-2	TGCGCCAGCAGCCAAGTCCCTTCCTATGGCTACACCTTC	CASSQVPSYGYTF
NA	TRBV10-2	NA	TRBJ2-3	TGCGCCAGCAGGTCCACAGATACGCAGTATTTT	CASRSTDTQYF
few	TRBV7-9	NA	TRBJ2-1	TGTGCCAGCAGCCTGAGGGGGGGACTCCCCGGCGATGAGCAGTTCTTC	CASSLRGGLPGDEQFF